Below are 18 T cell receptor beta chains sequenced from a single sample in a study of T cell responses to AZD1222 COVID-19 vaccine. The repertoire was sequenced with immunoSEQ multiplex PCR; TCRdb's copy has only in-frame clones and lacks some. This table has some 150,000 clones, around 89% appearing once. Here the sequenced sample was peripheral blood, taken on day 0 of AZD1222 vaccination. The source is an adult in good health.

V is TRBV6-6 and J is TRBJ1-1; 7 positions agree with TRBD1. CDR3 length: 15 residues. After removal of 2 bases from V and 1 base from J, the junction contained 4 bases not matched to a gene. Germline assignment: CDR1 MNHNY and CDR2 SVGAGI (reference sequence). The CDR3 DNA reads TGTGCCAGCAGTTACGGGACAGCAAAGAACACTGAAGCTTTCTTT. Translation: CASSYGTAKNTEAFF.

The V call is TRBV7-3, the J call TRBJ2-1; D is ambiguous. V lost 5 bases and J 10 bases, leaving 18 bases between the germline ends. Germline V gene sequence: CDR1 SGHTA, CDR2 FQGTGA. This CDR3 comprises 14 residues. CDR3 loop: CASSPNGLGPEQFF. The CDR3 region has the DNA TGTGCCAGCAGCCCAAACGGGCTAGGGCCAGAGCAGTTCTTC.

The V gene is TRBV7-9, the J gene TRBJ1-2; D remains unclear. CDR3 size: 12 residues. Trimming pared 1 base from V and 13 bases from J, leaving 13 bases between. Germline CDR1 and CDR2: SEHNR and FQNEAQ (reference sequence). The CDR3, as DNA: TGTGCCAGCAGCTTAGGAGTCGAGTCGTCCACCTTC. This encodes CASSLGVESSTF.

The chain couples TRBV5-6 to TRBJ2-7, with TRBD2 matching 12 bases. This CDR3 has 17 residues. Germline CDR1 reads SGHDT; CDR2 reads YYEEEE. V lost 6 bases and J lost 0; bases outside the gene matches: 10. CDR3 region: CASTVGLAGLYSYEQYF. For the CDR3, the DNA is TGTGCCAGCACGGTCGGACTAGCGGGACTTTACTCCTACGAGCAGTACTTC. The full variable domain, completed using reference TRBV5-6 and TRBJ2-7, is DAGVTQSPTHLIKTRGQQVTLRCSPKSGHDTVSWYQQALGQGPQFIFQYYEEEERQRGNFPDRFSGHQFPNYSSELNVNALLLGDSALYLCASTVGLAGLYSYEQYFGPGTRLTVT.

The chain employs TRBV9 and TRBJ1-1; D is undetermined. Trimming shortened V by 4 bases and J by 0 bases, and 10 bases separated the two germline ends. Germline CDR1 SGDLS, CDR2 YYNGEE. This CDR3 spans 14 amino acids. The CDR3 reads CASSFGLLNTEAFF. The CDR3 coding sequence is TGTGCCAGCAGCTTCGGACTCTTGAACACTGAAGCTTTCTTT.

This clone was counted once. The genes are TRBV6-5 and TRBJ1-5; TRBD1 is a possible D gene (5 bases). V lost 2 bases to trimming and J lost 3 bases, with 11 bases between them. CDR3 length equals 15 residues. CDR1 MNHEY and CDR2 SVGAGI come from the germline V gene. The CDR3 region is CASSYTGDFNQPQHF. The CDR3 nucleotides are TGTGCCAGCAGTTACACGGGGGACTTCAATCAGCCCCAGCATTTT.

The V gene is TRBV4-1, the J gene TRBJ1-5, with D possibly TRBD1 on 5 matching bases. Trimming took 4 bases from V and 1 from J, leaving 11 bases between them. The CDR3 covers 15 residues. The germline gives CDR1 MGHRA, CDR2 YSYEKL. DNA for the CDR3: TGCGCCAGCAGCCGAGGGACGGACAGCAATCAGCCCCAGCATTTT. This sequence encodes CASSRGTDSNQPQHF.

The rearrangement uses TRBV6-6 and TRBJ1-1; tentative D call: TRBD1 (5 bases). The V end was cut by 5 bases, the J end by 7 bases, with 5 bases between. This CDR3 spans 10 amino acids. Germline V gives CDR1 MNHNY, CDR2 SVGAGI (reference sequence). CDR3 amino acids: CASSQGEAFF. The CDR3 DNA is TGTGCCAGCAGTCAGGGTGAAGCTTTCTTT.

The rearrangement joins TRBV19 to TRBJ2-5; D tentatively fits TRBD1 or TRBD2 (6 bases each). CDR3 length: 15 amino acids. CDR1 is LNHDA and CDR2 is SQIVND in the germline V gene (reference sequence). V lost 5 bases to trimming and J lost 4 bases, with 17 bases between them. The CDR3 coding sequence is TGTGCCAGTAGTGACGGGGGCCGAGGGATAGAGACCCAGTACTTC. Translating gives CASSDGGRGIETQYF.

The rearrangement uses TRBV7-9 and TRBJ1-2; 8 nucleotides agree with TRBD1. J lost 5 bases, V lost 4 bases, and 9 bases had no gene match. In germline, CDR1 is SEHNR, CDR2 FQNEAQ (reference sequence). The CDR3 is 15 amino acids. The CDR3, as DNA: TGTGCCAGCAGCTCCCGGGACAGGAGTCTGTATGGCTACACCTTC. Translated, it gives CASSSRDRSLYGYTF.

The chain employs TRBV5-4 and TRBJ2-5, with D possibly matching TRBD2 (6 bases). CDR1 is SGHNT and CDR2 is YYREEE in the germline V gene (reference sequence). This CDR3 spans 15 amino acids. V was clipped by 3 bases and J by 6 bases, with 18 bases between them. The chain's CDR3 is CASSSPPPGEKTQYF. CDR3 bases: TGTGCCAGCAGCTCACCCCCCCCGGGGGAAAAGACCCAGTACTTC. Variable domain in full (rest from reference TRBV5-4 and TRBJ2-5): ETGVTQSPTHLIKTRGQQVTLRCSSQSGHNTVSWYQQALGQGPQFIFQYYREEENGRGNFPPRFSGLQFPNYSSELNVNALELDDSALYLCASSSPPPGEKTQYFGPGTRLLVL.

The chain uses TRBV5-4 and TRBJ1-4; 12 bases align to TRBD1. With 4 bases clipped from V and 0 bases from J, the junction kept 7 bases outside the gene matches. This CDR3 comprises 18 residues. Germline V gene lookup returns CDR1 SGHNT and CDR2 YYREEE (reference sequence). The CDR3 sequence is CASSRGQGAVATNEKLFF. CDR3 DNA sequence: TGTGCCAGCAGCAGGGGACAGGGGGCAGTCGCAACTAATGAAAAACTGTTTTTT.

The gene calls are TRBV30 and TRBJ1-1; no firm D call. V lost 4 bases, J lost 6 bases, and 9 bases lay in between. CDR3 length equals 11 residues. The germline V gene encodes CDR1 GTSNPN and CDR2 SVGIG (reference sequence). The CDR3 region has the DNA TGTGCCTGGACTTCTGGGCCTGAAGCTTTCTTT. Translation: CAWTSGPEAFF.

This chain joins TRBV10-3 and TRBJ2-7; 9 positions match TRBD1. Germline values: CDR1 ENHRY, CDR2 SYGVKD. The CDR3 contains 14 residues. V lost 6 bases, J lost 3 bases, and 6 bases stayed unmatched. In DNA, the CDR3 is TGTGCCATCAGCCTCCGGGACAGGGACTACGAGCAGTACTTC. Translated: CAISLRDRDYEQYF.

The rearrangement links TRBV19 to TRBJ2-2, with 8 bases that match TRBD2. The CDR3 sequence is 17 residues long. The V segment lost 2 bases and the J segment 4 bases; nucleotides outside the gene matches: 9. Germline CDR1 is LNHDA and CDR2 is SQIVND (reference sequence). CDR3 nucleotide sequence: TGTGCCAGTAGTATATACTTGACGGGGGGGAGCACCGGGGAGCTGTTTTTT. This codes for CASSIYLTGGSTGELFF.

Comments on this clone: The junction does not match germline at one end; this may be a read error. The chain is built from TRBV7-7 and TRBJ2-7, with no clear D. This CDR3 is built from 13 residues. In germline, CDR1 is SSHAT, CDR2 FNYEAQ (reference sequence). CDR3 protein: CASSLYDGYEQYF. CDR3 DNA: TGTGCTAGCAGCCTGTACGACGGTTACGAGCAGTACTTC.

The J gene is TRBJ2-7, the V gene TRBV9; 8 bases line up with TRBD2. The junction had 8 bases not matched to a gene; V was cut back by 3 bases and J by 12 bases. CDR3 length equals 12 residues. Per germline, CDR1 SGDLS and CDR2 YYNGEE. The CDR3 region is CASSAGGGAAYF. CDR3 DNA sequence: TGTGCCAGCAGCGCCGGGGGGGGCGCGGCGTACTTC.

The chain joins TRBV7-2 to TRBJ2-7; 7 positions agree with TRBD1. The CDR3 runs 15 residues. Germline V gene sequence: CDR1 SGHTA, CDR2 FQGNSA. V trimming: 4 bases; J trimming: 2 bases; junction bases outside the gene matches: 8. In nucleotides, the CDR3 is TGTGCCAGCAGCTCTTGGACAGGATCTGCCTACGAGCAGTACTTC. Translation: CASSSWTGSAYEQYF.